A selection of T cell receptor beta chains follows, all from one sample in a study of radiation and T cells in renal cell carcinoma. This table comes from immunoSEQ multiplex PCR, and its TCRdb copy is limited to in-frame clones, with some not included. The sample holds some 80,000 clones; 83% are singletons and the top ten take about 2.4%. This specimen was blood, taken from a patient whose treatment included radiotherapy and nephrectomy. These receptors all come from a woman in her fifties or sixties with renal cell carcinoma. Each CDR3 is given without its conserved first and last residue. The order of the fields is V gene, CDR3 protein.

TRBV6-6 | ASRQRQGPAF
TRBV28 | ASSLWRLLAGLSYNEQF
TRBV4-3 | ASSQDLGQINTEAF
TRBV29-1 | SVLKSSYEQY
TRBV7-9 | ASSFSGDRFFSYEQY
TRBV5-1 | ASSGGETPL
TRBV11-2 | ASSLAPGQETQY
TRBV11-1 | ASSFRPLDRNTQY
TRBV6-6 | ASSLGQDVETQY
TRBV30 | AWSRLRGSDHGYT
TRBV4-3 | ASSQGWGSNEKLF
TRBV4-1 | ASSQEGQSFGYEQY
TRBV19 | ASSTRTGLNEQF
TRBV10-2 | ARRPKFGVVEQY
TRBV6-6 | ASSKQGGNPYEQY
TRBV10-3 | AISASRGGDYGYT
TRBV2 | ASRADRTPASTDTQY
TRBV28 | ASSLGTGELF
TRBV19 | ASKKRRENDYEQY
TRBV9 | ASSVGTSGFEQF
TRBV5-8 | ASSLAVTDTQY
TRBV6-1 | ASSENFWLAKREETQY
TRBV11-2 | ASSLEAVSSGNTIY
TRBV7-9 | ASSFSGDSYNEQF
TRBV19 | ASTPGWPETQY
TRBV11-3 | ASSPGTGTALNTEAF
TRBV6-1 | ASSGPGLGYGYT
TRBV5-1 | ASSRGQRGRADTQY
TRBV10-3 | ASSEEAAGVGVYEQY
TRBV28 | ASSLTRTGGRGYT
TRBV7-3 | ASSSSDFDNEQF
TRBV5-5 | ASSLDGTATDTQY
TRBV28 | ASSLFDRPPEAF
TRBV15 | ATSPGPESSYEQY
TRBV19 | ASREDRGDQPQH
TRBV30 | AWTNRRDTQY
TRBV9 | ASSPRDYPPYTQY
TRBV7-3 | ASSVDRNTEAF
TRBV9 | ASSPGTQNTEAF
TRBV9 | ASSSPGTEAF
TRBV19 | ASSRPGTGILGYT
TRBV28 | ASEQGYREQF
TRBV4-3 | ASSPLTSGRGDTQY
TRBV30 | AWSVVWQGSVGNTIY
TRBV2 | ASSEADRGREKLF
TRBV18 | ASSPDAFSPVQETQY
TRBV6-1 | ASRPGSPVNQPQH
TRBV7-9 | ASSLGLGGLNEKLF